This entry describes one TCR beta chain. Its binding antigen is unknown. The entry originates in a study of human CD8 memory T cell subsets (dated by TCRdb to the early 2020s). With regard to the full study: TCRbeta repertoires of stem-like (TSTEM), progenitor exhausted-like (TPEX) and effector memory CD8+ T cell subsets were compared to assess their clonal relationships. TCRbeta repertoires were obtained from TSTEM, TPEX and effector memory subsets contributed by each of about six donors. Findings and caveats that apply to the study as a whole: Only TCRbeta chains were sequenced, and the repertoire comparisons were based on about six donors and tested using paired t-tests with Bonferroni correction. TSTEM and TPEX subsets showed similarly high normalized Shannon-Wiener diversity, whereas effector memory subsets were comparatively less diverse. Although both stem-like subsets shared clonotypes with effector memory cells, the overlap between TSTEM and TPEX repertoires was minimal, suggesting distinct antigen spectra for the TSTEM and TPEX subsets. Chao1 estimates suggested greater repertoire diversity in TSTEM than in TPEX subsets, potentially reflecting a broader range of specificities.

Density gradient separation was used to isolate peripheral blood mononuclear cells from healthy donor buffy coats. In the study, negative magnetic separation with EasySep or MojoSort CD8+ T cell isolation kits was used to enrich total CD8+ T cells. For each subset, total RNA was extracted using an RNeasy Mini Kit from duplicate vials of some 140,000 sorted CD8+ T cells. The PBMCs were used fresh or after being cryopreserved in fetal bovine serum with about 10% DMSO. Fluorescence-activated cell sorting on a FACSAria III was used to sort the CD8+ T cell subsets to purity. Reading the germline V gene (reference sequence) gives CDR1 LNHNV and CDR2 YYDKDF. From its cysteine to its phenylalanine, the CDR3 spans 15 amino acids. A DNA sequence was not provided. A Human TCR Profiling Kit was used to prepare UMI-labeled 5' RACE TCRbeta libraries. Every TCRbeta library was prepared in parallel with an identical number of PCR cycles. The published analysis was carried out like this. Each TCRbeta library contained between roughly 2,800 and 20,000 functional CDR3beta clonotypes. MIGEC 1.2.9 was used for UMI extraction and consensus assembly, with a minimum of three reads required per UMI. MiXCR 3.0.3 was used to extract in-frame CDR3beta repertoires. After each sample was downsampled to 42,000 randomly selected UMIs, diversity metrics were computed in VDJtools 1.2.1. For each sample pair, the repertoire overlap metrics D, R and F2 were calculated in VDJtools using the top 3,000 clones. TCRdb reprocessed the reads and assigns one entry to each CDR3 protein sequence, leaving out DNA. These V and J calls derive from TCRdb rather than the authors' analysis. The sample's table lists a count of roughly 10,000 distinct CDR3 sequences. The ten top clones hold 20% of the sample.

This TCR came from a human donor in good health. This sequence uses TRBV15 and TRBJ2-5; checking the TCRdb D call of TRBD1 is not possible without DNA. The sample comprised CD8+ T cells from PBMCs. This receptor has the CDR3 CATSTAGTVQETQYF.